The present T cell receptor (beta chain) was sequenced within a study of blood T cells in healthy people across ages. Comment on this clonotype: Its target is not known.

Primers used in a second PCR of roughly 6 to 12 cycles were a sample-barcoded 5' primer and a J-beta primer mix. Every single cDNA molecule received a tag from a template-switch adaptor with 12 random nucleotides. TCRdb re-called the 5' RACE reads with MiXCR, one entry per CDR3 protein. This sample has more than 1.4 million distinct CDR3 sequences, with roughly 45% found just once. Study outcomes and limitations: The unknown donor CMV status may have confounded expanded clonotype changes. Diversity estimates from one million T cells were considered underestimates.

The specimen was blood. This clonotype was obtained from a woman aged 18-29 years in good health.

CDR3 protein: CSAYDRGSGANVLTF. In DNA form, the CDR3 reads TGCAGTGCATACGACAGGGGCTCTGGGGCCAACGTCCTGACTTTC. The chain employs TRBV20-1 and TRBJ2-6, with 8 bases matching TRBD1. Germline V gene sequence: CDR1 DFQATT, CDR2 SNEGSKA (reference sequence). This CDR3 has 15 residues. The J segment lost 0 bases and the V segment lost 6 bases, leaving 4 bases of the junction unmatched.